These 8 T cell receptor beta chains originate from one sample sequenced in a study of cytomegalovirus exposure and HLA in healthy donors. The PCR was carried out with 60 Vbeta primers and 13 Jbeta primers. Here immunoSEQ multiplex PCR was the method, and the copy in TCRdb shows in-frame clones only, minus some. In total, the table holds 70,000 or so clones. The sequenced sample consisted of PBMCs. These receptor sequences come from a female donor in good health and CMV-seropositive.

The chain is built from TRBV6-1 and TRBJ1-1; D not resolved. Germline V CDR1 and CDR2: MNHNS, SASEGT. V was shortened by 2 bases and J by 9 bases, with 13 bases between the two germline ends. This CDR3 contains 13 residues. CDR3 residues: CASSEYGGQKAFF. The CDR3 nucleotides are TGTGCCAGCAGTGAATACGGAGGTCAGAAAGCTTTCTTT.

The chain joins TRBV4-3 to TRBJ2-4, with D perhaps matching TRBD1 (6 bases). The V end lost 4 bases, the J end lost 8 bases, and 30 bases lay between the germline ends. Germline V lookup: CDR1 LGHNA, CDR2 YSLEER. The CDR3 is 19 amino acids. Written as DNA, the CDR3 is TGCGCCAGCAGCCCCAGGGGTGGACGTCGCTCGCTTAGGACGGACATTCAGTACTTC. Translating gives CASSPRGGRRSLRTDIQYF.

The V and J genes are TRBV14 and TRBJ2-2; the D is unclear. The CDR3 runs to 13 residues. Looked up from germline, CDR1 is SGHDN and CDR2 is FVKESK. Trimming shortened V by 4 bases and J by 0 bases, and 3 bases separated the two germline ends. The CDR3: CASSRTNTGELFF. The CDR3, as DNA: TGTGCCAGCAGCCGTACGAACACCGGGGAGCTGTTTTTT.

The J gene is TRBJ1-1, the V gene TRBV2; no firm D call. The germline V gene encodes CDR1 SNHLY and CDR2 FYNNEI. The CDR3 extends over 13 amino acids. V was trimmed by 8 bases and J by 5 bases, leaving 15 bases between them. CDR3 DNA: TGTGCCAGCTGTTATGGGTTGAGGACTGAAGCTTTCTTT. Translating gives CASCYGLRTEAFF. The full variable domain, rest sourced from reference TRBV2 and TRBJ1-1, is EPEVTQTPSHQVTQMGQEVILRCVPISNHLYFYWYRQILGQKVEFLVSFYNNEISEKSEIFDDQFSVERPDGSNFTLKIRSTKLEDSAMYFCASCYGLRTEAFFGQGTRLTVV.

The chain carries TRBV10-3 and TRBJ2-7; D possibly corresponds to TRBD1 (6 bases). Trimming pared 0 bases from V and 2 bases from J, leaving 8 bases between. CDR1 ENHRY and CDR2 SYGVKD come from the germline V gene. The CDR3 sequence is 14 residues long. CDR3 nucleotide sequence: TGTGCCATCAGTGAGTCGTCAGGGGCCTACGAGCAGTACTTC. Translated: CAISESSGAYEQYF.

The V gene is TRBV19, the J gene TRBJ1-1, with 9 bases identical to TRBD1. The CDR3 loop spans 16 amino acids. From germline, CDR1 is LNHDA and CDR2 SQIVND (reference sequence). Germline trimming cut 3 bases from V and 5 bases from J; bases unmatched to any gene: 10. The DNA for the CDR3 is TGTGCCAGTAGTATCCTCGCTGGGACAGGGAGGACTGAAGCTTTCTTT. This translates into CASSILAGTGRTEAFF.

Of note for this clone: Relative to the germline gene, one junction end is altered; a read error may explain this. This CDR3 is also generated by other DNA sequences in the sample. The genes are TRBV6-5 and TRBJ1-6, with a weak D call TRBD1 (6 bases). This CDR3 region has 13 residues. CDR1 and CDR2 from the germline V gene are MNHEY and SVGAGI. The CDR3 nucleotides read TGTGCCAGCACTAGACAGGCTAATTCACCCCTACACTTT. It codes for CASTRQANSPLHF.

The CDR3 bases are TGTGCCAGCTCACCGACAATACAGGGGGCGGACGAGCAGTACTTC. Amino acid sequence: CASSPTIQGADEQYF. The V call is TRBV18, the J call TRBJ2-7; 9 positions agree with TRBD1. Germline V lookup: CDR1 KGHSH, CDR2 LQKENI. The CDR3 contains 15 residues. V was clipped by 3 bases and J by 5 bases; unmatched bases: 8.